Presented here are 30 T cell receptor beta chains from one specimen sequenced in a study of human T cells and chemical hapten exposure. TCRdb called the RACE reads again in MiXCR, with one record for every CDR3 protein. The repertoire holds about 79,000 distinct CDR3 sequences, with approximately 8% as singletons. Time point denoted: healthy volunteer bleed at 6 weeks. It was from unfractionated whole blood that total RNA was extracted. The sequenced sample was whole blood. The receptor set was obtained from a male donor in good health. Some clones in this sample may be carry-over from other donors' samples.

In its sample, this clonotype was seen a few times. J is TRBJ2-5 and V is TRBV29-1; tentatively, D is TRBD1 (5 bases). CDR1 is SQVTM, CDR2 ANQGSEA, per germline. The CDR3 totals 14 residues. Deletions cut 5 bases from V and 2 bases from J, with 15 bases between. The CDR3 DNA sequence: TGCAGCGTTACCACAGGAGTAAATCAAGAGACCCAGTACTTC. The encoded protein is CSVTTGVNQETQYF. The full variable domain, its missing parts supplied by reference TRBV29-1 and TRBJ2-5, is SAVISQKPSRDICQRGTSLTIQCQVDSQVTMMFWYRQQPGQSLTLIATANQGSEATYESGFVIDKFPISRPNLTFSTLTVSNMSPEDSSIYLCSVTTGVNQETQYFGPGTRLLVL.

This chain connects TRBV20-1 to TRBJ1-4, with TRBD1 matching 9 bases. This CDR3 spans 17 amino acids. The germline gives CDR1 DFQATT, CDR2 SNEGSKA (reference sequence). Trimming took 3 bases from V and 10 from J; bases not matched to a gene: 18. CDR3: CSARTPGQGRDEGKLFF. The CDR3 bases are TGCAGTGCTAGGACCCCGGGACAGGGCCGCGATGAGGGAAAACTGTTTTTT.

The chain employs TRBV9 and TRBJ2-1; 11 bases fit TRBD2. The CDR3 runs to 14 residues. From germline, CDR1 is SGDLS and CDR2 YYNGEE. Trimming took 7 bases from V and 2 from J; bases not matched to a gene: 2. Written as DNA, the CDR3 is TGTGCCAGCTCTAGCGGGGGGACCTACAATGAGCAGTTCTTC. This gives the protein CASSSGGTYNEQFF.

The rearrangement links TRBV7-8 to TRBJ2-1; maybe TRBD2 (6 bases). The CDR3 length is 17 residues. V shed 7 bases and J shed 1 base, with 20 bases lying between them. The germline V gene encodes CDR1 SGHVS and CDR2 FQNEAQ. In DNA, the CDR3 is TGTGCCAGCACCGGTAGCGGAAGGAGTAGGTCCTACAATGAGCAGTTCTTC. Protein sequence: CASTGSGRSRSYNEQFF.

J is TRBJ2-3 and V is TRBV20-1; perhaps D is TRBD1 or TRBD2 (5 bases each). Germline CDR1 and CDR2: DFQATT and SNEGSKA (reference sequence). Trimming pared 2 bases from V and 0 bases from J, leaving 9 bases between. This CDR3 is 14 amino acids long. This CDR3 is CSARTGPSTDTQYF. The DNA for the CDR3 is TGCAGTGCTAGAACGGGGCCTAGCACAGATACGCAGTATTTT.

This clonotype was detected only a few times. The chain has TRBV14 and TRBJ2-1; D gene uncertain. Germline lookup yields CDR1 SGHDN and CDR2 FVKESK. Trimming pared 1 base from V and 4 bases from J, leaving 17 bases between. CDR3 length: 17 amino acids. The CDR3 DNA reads TGTGCCAGCAGCCAAGCACCGGTCCTCCTGGGGTACAATGAGCAGTTCTTC. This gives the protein CASSQAPVLLGYNEQFF.

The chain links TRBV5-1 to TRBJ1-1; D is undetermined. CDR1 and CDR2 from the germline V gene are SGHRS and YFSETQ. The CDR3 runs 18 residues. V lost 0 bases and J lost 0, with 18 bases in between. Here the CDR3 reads CASSLVTDYRLMNTEAFF. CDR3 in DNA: TGCGCCAGCAGCTTGGTCACGGACTACAGACTCATGAACACTGAAGCTTTCTTT.

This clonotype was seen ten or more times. Here the CDR3 DNA reads TGCGCCAGCAGCCAAGCGAGTGGCCTAGCTTTGCCCGAGCAGTACTTC. Translation: CASSQASGLALPEQYF. The V call is TRBV4-3, the J call TRBJ2-7; tentatively, D is TRBD2 (5 bases). Trimming removed 1 base from V and 6 bases from J, with 19 bases in between. Germline V gives CDR1 LGHNA, CDR2 YSLEER. The CDR3 is made up of 16 amino acids.

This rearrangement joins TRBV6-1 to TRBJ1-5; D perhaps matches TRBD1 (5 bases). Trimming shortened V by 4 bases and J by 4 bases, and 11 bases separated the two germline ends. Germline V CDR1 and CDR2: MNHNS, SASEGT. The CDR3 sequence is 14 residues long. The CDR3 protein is CASSGGTFNQPQHF. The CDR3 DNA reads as TGTGCCAGCAGTGGCGGGACGTTTAATCAGCCCCAGCATTTT.

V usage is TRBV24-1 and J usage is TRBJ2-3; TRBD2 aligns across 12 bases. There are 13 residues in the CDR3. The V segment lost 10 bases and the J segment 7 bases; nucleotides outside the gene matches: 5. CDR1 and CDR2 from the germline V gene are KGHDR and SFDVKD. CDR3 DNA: TGTGCCACAGGACTAGCGGGAACCAATACGCAGTATTTT. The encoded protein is CATGLAGTNTQYF.

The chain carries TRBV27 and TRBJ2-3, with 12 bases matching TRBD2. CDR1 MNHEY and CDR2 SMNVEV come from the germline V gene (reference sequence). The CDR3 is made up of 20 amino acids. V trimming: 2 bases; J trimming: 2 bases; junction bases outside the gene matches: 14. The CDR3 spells CASSLKAPEGLAGLTDTQYF. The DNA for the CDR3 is TGTGCCAGCAGTTTAAAGGCCCCCGAAGGACTAGCGGGACTCACAGATACGCAGTATTTT.

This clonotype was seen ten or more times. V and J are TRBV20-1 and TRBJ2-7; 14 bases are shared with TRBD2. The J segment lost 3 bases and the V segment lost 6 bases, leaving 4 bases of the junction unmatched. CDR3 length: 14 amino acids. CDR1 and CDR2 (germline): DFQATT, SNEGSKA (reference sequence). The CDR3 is CSATGLAGDYEQYF. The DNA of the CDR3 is TGCAGTGCCACGGGACTAGCGGGAGACTACGAGCAGTACTTC.

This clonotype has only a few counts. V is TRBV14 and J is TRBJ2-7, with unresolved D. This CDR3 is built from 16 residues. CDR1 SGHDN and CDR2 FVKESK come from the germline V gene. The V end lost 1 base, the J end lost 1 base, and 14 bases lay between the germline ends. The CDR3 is CASSQAPLGLSYEQYF. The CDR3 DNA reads TGTGCCAGCAGCCAAGCCCCCCTGGGTCTTTCCTACGAGCAGTACTTC.

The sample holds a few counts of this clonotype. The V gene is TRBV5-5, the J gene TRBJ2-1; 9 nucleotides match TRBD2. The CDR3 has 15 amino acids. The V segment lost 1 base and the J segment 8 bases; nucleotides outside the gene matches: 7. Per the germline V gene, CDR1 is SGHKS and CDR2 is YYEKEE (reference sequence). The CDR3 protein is CASSLIAGVGDEQFF. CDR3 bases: TGTGCCAGCAGCTTGATAGCGGGAGTCGGCGATGAGCAGTTCTTC. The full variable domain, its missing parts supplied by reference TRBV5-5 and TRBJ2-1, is DAGVTQSPTHLIKTRGQQVTLRCSPISGHKSVSWYQQVLGQGPQFIFQYYEKEERGRGNFPDRFSARQFPNYSSELNVNALLLGDSALYLCASSLIAGVGDEQFFGPGTRLTVL.

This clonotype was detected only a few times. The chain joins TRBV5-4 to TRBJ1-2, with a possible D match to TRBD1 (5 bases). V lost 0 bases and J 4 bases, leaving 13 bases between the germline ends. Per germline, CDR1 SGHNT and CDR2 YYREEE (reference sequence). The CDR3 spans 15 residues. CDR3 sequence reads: CASSLAGLGSYGYTF. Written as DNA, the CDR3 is TGTGCCAGCAGCTTGGCAGGGTTGGGCAGCTATGGCTACACCTTC. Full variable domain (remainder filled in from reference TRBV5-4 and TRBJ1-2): ETGVTQSPTHLIKTRGQQVTLRCSSQSGHNTVSWYQQALGQGPQFIFQYYREEENGRGNFPPRFSGLQFPNYSSELNVNALELDDSALYLCASSLAGLGSYGYTFGSGTRLTVV.

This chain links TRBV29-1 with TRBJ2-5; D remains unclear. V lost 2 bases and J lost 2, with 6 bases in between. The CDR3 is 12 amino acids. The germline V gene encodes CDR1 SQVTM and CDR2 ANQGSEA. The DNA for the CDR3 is TGCAGCGTTGAAAACCAGCAAGAGACCCAGTACTTC. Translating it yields CSVENQQETQYF.

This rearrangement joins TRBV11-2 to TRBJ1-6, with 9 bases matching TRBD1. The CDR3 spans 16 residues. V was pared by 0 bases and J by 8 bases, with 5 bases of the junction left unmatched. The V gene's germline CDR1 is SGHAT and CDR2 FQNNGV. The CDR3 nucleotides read TGTGCCAGCAGCTTAGAACGACAGGGGGTCTATTCACCCCTCCACTTT. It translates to CASSLERQGVYSPLHF.

The CDR3 coding sequence is TGTGCCAGCAGCCGGAGGGACAGGGGACTGTCTGAGACCCAGTACTTC. This encodes CASSRRDRGLSETQYF. This chain links TRBV11-2 with TRBJ2-5; 10 bases line up with TRBD1. The CDR3 runs 16 residues. Germline loops: CDR1 SGHAT, CDR2 FQNNGV. V lost 5 bases to trimming and J lost 5 bases; unmatched junction nucleotides: 11.

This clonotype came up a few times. The CDR3 here is CASSLERAEKLFF. CDR3 bases: TGTGCCAGCAGCTTGGAAAGGGCTGAAAAACTGTTTTTT. The chain recombines TRBV5-4 with TRBJ1-4; D is unclear. V was trimmed by 0 bases and J by 7 bases, leaving 7 bases between them. CDR3 size: 13 residues. Germline V gene sequence: CDR1 SGHNT, CDR2 YYREEE (reference sequence). The full variable domain, rest sourced from reference TRBV5-4 and TRBJ1-4, is ETGVTQSPTHLIKTRGQQVTLRCSSQSGHNTVSWYQQALGQGPQFIFQYYREEENGRGNFPPRFSGLQFPNYSSELNVNALELDDSALYLCASSLERAEKLFFGSGTQLSVL.

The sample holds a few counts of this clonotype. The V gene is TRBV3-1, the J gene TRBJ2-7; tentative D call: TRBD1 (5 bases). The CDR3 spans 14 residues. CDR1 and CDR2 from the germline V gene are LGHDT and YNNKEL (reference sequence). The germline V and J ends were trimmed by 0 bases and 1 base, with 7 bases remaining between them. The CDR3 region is CASSQEQGSYEQYF. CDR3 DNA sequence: TGTGCCAGCAGCCAAGAGCAGGGTTCCTACGAGCAGTACTTC.

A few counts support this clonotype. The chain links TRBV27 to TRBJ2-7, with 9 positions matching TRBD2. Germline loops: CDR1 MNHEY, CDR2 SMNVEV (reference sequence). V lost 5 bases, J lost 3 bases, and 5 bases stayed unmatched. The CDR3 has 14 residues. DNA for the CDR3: TGTGCCAGCAGTCTGACTAGCGGACGCTACGAGCAGTACTTC. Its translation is CASSLTSGRYEQYF.

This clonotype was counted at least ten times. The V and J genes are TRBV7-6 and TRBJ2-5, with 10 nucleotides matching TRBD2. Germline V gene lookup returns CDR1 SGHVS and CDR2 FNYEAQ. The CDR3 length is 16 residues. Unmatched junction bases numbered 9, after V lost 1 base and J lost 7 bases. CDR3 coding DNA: TGTGCCAGCAGCTTAGAATCTAGCGGGAGTTACGGGACCCAGTACTTC. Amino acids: CASSLESSGSYGTQYF.

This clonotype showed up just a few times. The CDR3 nucleotides read TGTGCCAGCAGCAACGGGGGCCGTTTGGGAGCTTTCTTT. Amino acids: CASSNGGRLGAFF. The chain has TRBV6-2 or TRBV6-3 and TRBJ1-1, with D tentatively TRBD1 (6 bases). CDR1 is MNHEY and CDR2 is SVGEGT in the germline V gene. The V end was cut by 6 bases, the J end by 10 bases, with 18 bases between. The CDR3 has 13 amino acids.

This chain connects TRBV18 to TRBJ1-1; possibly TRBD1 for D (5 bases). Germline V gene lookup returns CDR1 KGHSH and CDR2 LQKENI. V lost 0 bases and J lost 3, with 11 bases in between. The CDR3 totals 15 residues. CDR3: CASSPPSIGDTEAFF. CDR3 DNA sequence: TGTGCCAGCTCACCACCGAGTATAGGGGACACTGAAGCTTTCTTT.

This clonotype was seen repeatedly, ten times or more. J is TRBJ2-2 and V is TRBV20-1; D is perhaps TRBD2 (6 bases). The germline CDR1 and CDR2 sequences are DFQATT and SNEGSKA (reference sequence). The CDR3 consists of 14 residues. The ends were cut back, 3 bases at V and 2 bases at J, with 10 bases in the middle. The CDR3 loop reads CSAREGFNTGELFF. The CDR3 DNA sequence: TGCAGTGCTAGGGAGGGATTCAACACCGGGGAGCTGTTTTTT.

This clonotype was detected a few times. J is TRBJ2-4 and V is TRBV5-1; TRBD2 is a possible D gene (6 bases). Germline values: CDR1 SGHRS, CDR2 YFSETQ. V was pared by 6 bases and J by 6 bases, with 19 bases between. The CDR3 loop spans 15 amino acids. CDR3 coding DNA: TGCGCCAGCACCCGAAGCCCCAAGGAGGGAAACATTCAGTACTTC. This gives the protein CASTRSPKEGNIQYF. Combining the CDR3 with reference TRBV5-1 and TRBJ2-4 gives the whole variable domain KAGVTQTPRYLIKTRGQQVTLSCSPISGHRSVSWYQQTPGQGLQFLFEYFSETQRNKGNFPGRFSGRQFSNSRSEMNVSTLELGDSALYLCASTRSPKEGNIQYFGAGTRLSVL.

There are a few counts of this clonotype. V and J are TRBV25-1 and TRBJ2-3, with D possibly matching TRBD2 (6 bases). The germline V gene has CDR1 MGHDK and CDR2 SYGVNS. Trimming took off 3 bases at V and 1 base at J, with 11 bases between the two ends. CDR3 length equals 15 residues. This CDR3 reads CASSDYGGGTDTQYF. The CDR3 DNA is TGTGCCAGCAGTGATTATGGCGGGGGCACAGATACGCAGTATTTT.

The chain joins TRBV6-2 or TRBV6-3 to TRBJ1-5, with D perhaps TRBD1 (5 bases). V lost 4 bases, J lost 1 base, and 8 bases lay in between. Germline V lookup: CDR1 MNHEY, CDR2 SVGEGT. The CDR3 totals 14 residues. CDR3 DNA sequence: TGTGCCAGCAGTTTGCACAGGAGCAATCAGCCCCAGCATTTT. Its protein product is CASSLHRSNQPQHF.

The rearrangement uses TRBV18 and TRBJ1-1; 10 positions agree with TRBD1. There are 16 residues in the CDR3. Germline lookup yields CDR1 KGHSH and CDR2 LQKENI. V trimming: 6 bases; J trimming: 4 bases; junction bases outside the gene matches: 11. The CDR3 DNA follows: TGTGCCAGCTCCCCTGGACAGGGGGGGTGGGGCACTGAAGCTTTCTTT. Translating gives CASSPGQGGWGTEAFF. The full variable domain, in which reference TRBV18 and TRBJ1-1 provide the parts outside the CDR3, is NAGVMQNPRHLVRRRGQEARLRCSPMKGHSHVYWYRQLPEEGLKFMVYLQKENIIDESGMPKERFSAEFPKEGPSILRIQQVVRGDSAAYFCASSPGQGGWGTEAFFGQGTRLTVV.

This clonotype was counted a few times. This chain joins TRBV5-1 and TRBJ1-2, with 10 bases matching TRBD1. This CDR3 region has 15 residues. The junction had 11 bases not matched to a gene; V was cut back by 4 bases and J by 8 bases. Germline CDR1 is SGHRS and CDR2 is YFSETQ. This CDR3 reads CASSTGTGELRGYTF. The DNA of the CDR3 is TGCGCCAGCAGCACTGGGACAGGGGAACTTCGCGGCTACACCTTC.